These T cell receptor beta chains were read from a single sample in a study of technical replicates of blood from a handful of donors. Libraries were prepared by immunoSEQ multiplex PCR; TCRdb keeps only in-frame clonotypes and omits some of them. The sample has some 87,000 clones; around 97% are singletons. The sequenced material came from T cells isolated from PBMCs. Receptors originate from a human donor in good health. Each CDR3 is given with its conserved first and last residue. The D gene is left open where the match is weak. Size tells how often a clone was seen (once, few, many) or the class of an expanded clone, and some rows leave it out.

J gene | D gene | clone size | V gene | CDR3 DNA | CDR3 protein
TRBJ2-3 | TRBD2 | - | TRBV5-1 | TGCGCCAGCAGCTTGGCCGGGGGTAGCGGGAGCACAGATACGCAGTATTTT | CASSLAGGSGSTDTQYF
TRBJ2-5 | TRBD1 | - | TRBV13 | TGTGCCAGCAGCCCTGGGACAGGGGGCTACGAGACCCAGTACTTC | CASSPGTGGYETQYF
TRBJ1-1 | - | - | TRBV25-1 | TGTGCCAGCAGTGAGGGGGGTAACACTGAAGCTTTCTTT | CASSEGGNTEAFF
TRBJ2-3 | - | - | TRBV9 | TGTGCCAGCAGCGTAGAAGGAGCTAGATCTGATACGCAGTATTTT | CASSVEGARSDTQYF
TRBJ2-7 | - | - | TRBV10-3 | TGTGCCATCAGGAGAGGAGGCTTTGAGGGCGAGCAGTACTTC | CAIRRGGFEGEQYF
TRBJ2-3 | TRBD2 | - | TRBV19 | TGTGCCAGTAATCAAGCGGGAGGTGATACGCAGTATTTT | CASNQAGGDTQYF
TRBJ2-7 | TRBD2 | - | TRBV11-2 | TGTGCCAGCAGCTCTAGCGGGAGGTCCTCCTACGAGCAGTACTTC | CASSSSGRSSYEQYF
TRBJ2-7 | - | - | TRBV27 | TGTGCCAGCAGTCGACACTCCCTCGACAGAGCCTTCTCCTACGAGCAGTACTTC | CASSRHSLDRAFSYEQYF
TRBJ2-6 | - | - | TRBV27 | TGTGCCAGCACCCAACCAACAGGAGGGGCGGCTGGGGCCAACGTCCTGACTTTC | CASTQPTGGAAGANVLTF
TRBJ2-4 | - | - | TRBV29-1 | TGCAGCGTTGAAGGGGGCGGGGAGTCGGGGGACATTCAGTACTTC | CSVEGGGESGDIQYF
TRBJ2-3 | TRBD1 | - | TRBV5-1 | TGCGCCAGCAGTTTCGGGACAGGGGGCGCAGATACGCAGTATTTT | CASSFGTGGADTQYF
TRBJ2-7 | TRBD2 | - | TRBV7-9 | TGTGCCAGCAGCTTAGCGGGGGAGTGGGGACTACGAAAGCAGTACTTC | CASSLAGEWGLRKQYF
TRBJ1-2 | - | - | TRBV6-1 | TGTGCCAGCAGTGACCGGGACAAATACTATGGCTACACCTTC | CASSDRDKYYGYTF
TRBJ2-1 | - | - | TRBV5-4 | TGTGCCAGCAGCATCGACCCACAGGGAACGAATGAGCAGTTCTTC | CASSIDPQGTNEQFF
TRBJ2-7 | TRBD2 | - | TRBV29-1 | TGCAGGCAGTTGCGCGTTTTCGGACTAGCGGGAGGGCCCGGCTTAGAATGCTCCTACGAGCAGTACTTC | CRQLRVFGLAGGPGLECSYEQYF
TRBJ1-4 | TRBD1 | - | TRBV5-1 | TGCGCCAGCAGCTTCGACAGGGGGGAAAAACTGTTTTTT | CASSFDRGEKLFF
TRBJ2-1 | TRBD1 | - | TRBV27 | TGTGCCAGCAGTTCCCGGGACAGGGCCCCATATTCCTACAATGAGCAGTTCTTC | CASSSRDRAPYSYNEQFF
TRBJ2-3 | TRBD2 | - | TRBV27 | TGTGCCAGCAGTTTATCCGGGGGAGGGAATACAGATACGCAGTATTTT | CASSLSGGGNTDTQYF
TRBJ2-1 | - | - | TRBV25-1 | TGTGCCAGCAGTAGAGGAGCGTACAATGAGCAGTTCTTC | CASSRGAYNEQFF
TRBJ2-1 | - | - | TRBV28 | TGTGCCAGCAGTTTTAGCGGAGCATCCTACAATGAGCAGTTCTTC | CASSFSGASYNEQFF
TRBJ2-1 | TRBD1 | - | TRBV29-1 | TGCAGCGTTGAAACCCGGGACAGGGACAATGAGCAGTTCTTC | CSVETRDRDNEQFF
TRBJ2-5 | - | - | TRBV5-1 | TGCGCCAGCAGCTTGGTTGGAGGATCTGGCCAAGAGACCCAGTACTTC | CASSLVGGSGQETQYF
TRBJ2-3 | - | - | TRBV4-1 | TGCGCCAGCAGCCAAGTTGTGCTACTGGGCCCAGATACGCAGTATTTT | CASSQVVLLGPDTQYF
TRBJ2-7 | - | - | TRBV5-5 | TGTGCCAGCAGCTTGGAGGGGTACGAGCAGTACTTC | CASSLEGYEQYF
TRBJ2-5 | TRBD2 | - | TRBV6-1 | TGTGCCAGCAGTGAAGCTCAAGGGACTACCCCGACGACCCAGTACTTC | CASSEAQGTTPTTQYF
TRBJ2-2 | - | once | TRBV6-6 | TGTGCCAGCAGTTATGACCAGCGCACCGGGGAGCTGTTTTTT | CASSYDQRTGELFF
TRBJ1-2 | - | - | TRBV20-1 | TGCAGTGCTGCAGGGTGGATTCTGTACACCTTC | CSAAGWILYTF
TRBJ2-7 | - | - | TRBV5-1 | TGCGCCAGCAGCTTGGGCCGGAGACAGGAACATGAATTC | CASSLGRRQEHEF
TRBJ2-1 | TRBD2 | - | TRBV14 | TGTGCCAGCAGCCAGGCGGGAGGGCGGGGCAATGAGCAGTTCTTC | CASSQAGGRGNEQFF
TRBJ1-2 | TRBD1 | - | TRBV27 | TGTGCCAGCAGTTTCTCGACAGGGACCTATGGCTACACCTTC | CASSFSTGTYGYTF
TRBJ2-2 | - | - | TRBV11-1 | TGTGCCAGCAGCTTTCGAGGGCCGGACACCGGGGAGCTGTTTTTT | CASSFRGPDTGELFF